Shown below are 23 T cell receptor beta chains from a single sample sequenced in a study of identical twins. TCRdb recomputed calls from the 5' RACE reads with MiXCR, one row per CDR3 protein. This sample carries roughly 710,000 distinct CDR3 sequences, around 5.7% of them seen once, and the ten largest clones take around 1.7%. What was sequenced was naive T cells sorted from blood. Source of these receptors: a man between 18 and 35 years old in good health.

Details on this clonotype: A clone one base away is much larger, so this may be a read error. This chain links TRBV29-1 with TRBJ1-3; no firm D call. Looked up from germline, CDR1 is SQVTM and CDR2 is ANQGSEA. The CDR3 totals 11 residues. Trimming shortened V by 3 bases and J by 9 bases, and 9 bases separated the two germline ends. CDR3 sequence reads: CSVDVRSTIYF. The CDR3 DNA follows: TGCAGCGTTGATGTCCGAAGCACCATATATTTT.

This clonotype was seen a handful of times. V gene TRBV5-1 combines with J gene TRBJ2-2, with 10 bases lining up with TRBD1. Germline loops: CDR1 SGHRS, CDR2 YFSETQ. CDR3 length: 15 amino acids. The trim removed 0 bases at V and 6 bases at J, leaving 2 bases unmatched. In nucleotides, the CDR3 is TGCGCCAGCAGCTTGGGACAGGGGGCCGCCGGGGAGCTGTTTTTT. This codes for CASSLGQGAAGELFF.

This rearrangement joins TRBV12-3 or TRBV12-4 to TRBJ2-2; 9 positions agree with TRBD1. The CDR3 extends over 15 amino acids. Trimming removed 4 bases from V and 4 bases from J; junction bases left unmatched: 4. The CDR3 bases are TGTGCCAGCAGTTCGACAGGGGGTATCACCGGGGAGCTGTTTTTT. Translated: CASSSTGGITGELFF.

Ten or more counts support this clonotype. V and J are TRBV20-1 and TRBJ2-2; 7 bases align to TRBD1. V dropped 0 bases and J dropped 0; count of bases not matched to a gene: 1. This CDR3 has 15 residues. Germline CDR1 DFQATT, CDR2 SNEGSKA (reference sequence). The CDR3 bases are TGCAGTGCTAGAGACCAGGGGGCGAACACCGGGGAGCTGTTTTTT. Translated, it gives CSARDQGANTGELFF.

This clonotype was observed a handful of times. V is TRBV12-3 or TRBV12-4 and J is TRBJ1-1; D gene ambiguous. CDR3 length: 14 residues. With 1 base removed from V and 5 bases from J, the gap between germline ends came to 11 bases. CDR3 protein: CASSLDSSRTEAFF. CDR3 sequence (DNA): TGTGCCAGCAGTTTAGACAGTTCGAGGACTGAAGCTTTCTTT.

There are many counts of this clonotype. Here the CDR3 DNA reads TGTGCCAGCAGCTTGACTAGCGGGAGTTTCGATGAGCAGTTCTTC. As protein: CASSLTSGSFDEQFF. This chain links TRBV7-9 with TRBJ2-1, with 12 bases fitting TRBD2. In germline, CDR1 is SEHNR, CDR2 FQNEAQ (reference sequence). V lost 3 bases, J lost 8 bases, and 5 bases stayed unmatched. The CDR3 spans 15 residues. Variable domain in full (rest from reference TRBV7-9 and TRBJ2-1): DTGVSQNPRHKITKRGQNVTFRCDPISEHNRLYWYRQTLGQGPEFLTYFQNEAQLEKSRLLSDRFSAERPKGSFSTLEIQRTEQGDSAMYLCASSLTSGSFDEQFFGPGTRLTVL.

This clonotype was detected a few times. CDR3 protein: CASSLDLPGVGEQFF. For the CDR3, the DNA is TGTGCCAGCAGCTTAGACCTTCCGGGAGTTGGGGAGCAGTTCTTC. The chain uses TRBV7-8 and TRBJ2-1; possibly TRBD2 for D (6 bases). Germline V gene lookup returns CDR1 SGHVS and CDR2 FQNEAQ. The CDR3 consists of 15 residues. V lost 1 base, J lost 10 bases, and 17 bases lay in between. Based on the CDR3 plus reference TRBV7-8 and TRBJ2-1, the full variable domain is GAGVSQSPRYKVAKRGQDVALRCDPISGHVSLFWYQQALGQGPEFLTYFQNEAQLDKSGLPSDRFFAERPEGSVSTLKIQRTQQEDSAVYLCASSLDLPGVGEQFFGPGTRLTVL.

This clonotype has ten or more counts. The chain links TRBV5-1 to TRBJ2-1; D is perhaps TRBD1 (6 bases). This CDR3 spans 15 amino acids. Per germline, CDR1 SGHRS and CDR2 YFSETQ. Between the trimmed V and J ends, which lost 0 bases and 8 bases, there was a span of 15 bases. The CDR3 bases are TGCGCCAGCAGCTTGGCCGGGACATGGGACGATGAGCAGTTCTTC. It yields the protein CASSLAGTWDDEQFF.

This clonotype occurred many times. The J gene is TRBJ2-1, the V gene TRBV12-3 or TRBV12-4; D assignment may be TRBD1 or TRBD2 (5 bases each). This CDR3 is 16 amino acids long. Trimming pared 5 bases from V and 4 bases from J, leaving 18 bases between. The CDR3 protein is CASSPGTTNPYNEQFF. CDR3 sequence (DNA): TGTGCCAGCAGTCCCGGGACCACGAACCCTTACAATGAGCAGTTCTTC.

This clonotype occurred many times. This sequence joins TRBV20-1 and TRBJ2-3; D gene ambiguous. Germline loops: CDR1 DFQATT, CDR2 SNEGSKA (reference sequence). V was trimmed by 2 bases and J by 3 bases, leaving 9 bases between them. The CDR3 has 13 amino acids. In DNA form, the CDR3 reads TGCAGTGCTAGATTCGGCACTACAGATACGCAGTATTTT. Encoded protein: CSARFGTTDTQYF.

This clonotype was counted at least ten times. The chain employs TRBV20-1 and TRBJ1-2, with D hard to call. Germline V gives CDR1 DFQATT, CDR2 SNEGSKA (reference sequence). Trimming cost V 6 bases and J 7 bases, with 15 bases left between them. The CDR3 runs 12 residues. The CDR3: CSATPVGSGYTF. CDR3 nucleotides: TGCAGTGCCACGCCGGTTGGGAGTGGCTACACCTTC.

The chain combines TRBV12-3 or TRBV12-4 with TRBJ1-5, with 8 bases that match TRBD1. The CDR3 loop spans 14 amino acids. With 6 bases clipped from V and 6 bases from J, the junction kept 7 bases outside the gene matches. The CDR3 loop reads CASRGTGGFQPQHF. The CDR3 nucleotides are TGTGCCAGCAGGGGCACAGGGGGTTTTCAGCCCCAGCATTTT.

The table lists this clonotype with many counts. Written as DNA, the CDR3 is TGTGCCAGCAGTCAGGACTTAGCGGGGCACAATGAGCAGTTCTTC. Its translation: CASSQDLAGHNEQFF. The chain links TRBV6-1 to TRBJ2-1, with 8 bases aligning to TRBD2. The V gene's germline CDR1 is MNHNS and CDR2 SASEGT. CDR3 size: 15 residues. The trim removed 5 bases at V and 5 bases at J, leaving 8 bases unmatched.

This clonotype came up a few times. The chain links TRBV7-9 to TRBJ2-1; D remains unclear. The CDR3 consists of 12 residues. The ends were cut back, 5 bases at V and 6 bases at J, with 8 bases in the middle. Per the germline V gene, CDR1 is SEHNR and CDR2 is FQNEAQ (reference sequence). DNA of the CDR3: TGTGCCAGCAGCCGAGACTCCAATGAGCAGTTCTTC. It specifies CASSRDSNEQFF.

This clonotype was observed many times. This chain joins TRBV5-1 and TRBJ2-7; D is unresolved. Germline CDR1 reads SGHRS; CDR2 reads YFSETQ. Trimming stripped 4 bases from V and 3 bases from J, with 11 bases between. The CDR3 contains 13 residues. Here the CDR3 DNA reads TGCGCCAGCAGCCTGCTTGTAGGCTACGAGCAGTACGTC. Translation gives CASSLLVGYEQYV.

The CDR3 bases are TGTGCCACCAGCAGAGATGAAGGCGGCGGGGAGCTGTTTTTT. Translated: CATSRDEGGGELFF. This chain connects TRBV15 to TRBJ2-2; D is uncertain. Trimming took 0 bases from V and 7 from J, leaving 9 bases between them. Per the germline V gene, CDR1 is LNHNV and CDR2 is YYDKDF (reference sequence). CDR3 length: 14 amino acids.

This clonotype was detected ten times or more. The V gene is TRBV3-1, the J gene TRBJ2-7; D is ambiguous. The germline V and J ends were trimmed by 4 bases and 6 bases, with 10 bases remaining between them. Germline V gene sequence: CDR1 LGHDT, CDR2 YNNKEL (reference sequence). The CDR3 is 12 residues long. CDR3 bases: TGTGCCAGCAGCCGCTCTGTGAGCGAGCAGTACTTC. Protein product: CASSRSVSEQYF.

The table lists this clonotype with a few counts. The chain combines TRBV25-1 with TRBJ2-7; possibly TRBD1 for D (5 bases). This CDR3 is built from 14 residues. V lost 3 bases, J lost 1 base, and 10 bases lay in between. CDR1 is MGHDK and CDR2 is SYGVNS in the germline V gene. The CDR3 region is CASSDRQGSYEQYF. In nucleotides, the CDR3 is TGTGCCAGCAGTGATCGGCAGGGATCCTACGAGCAGTACTTC.

This clonotype was seen many times. The chain has TRBV28 and TRBJ1-2, with TRBD1 matching 8 bases. Germline V gives CDR1 MDHEN, CDR2 SYDVKM. The CDR3 runs 15 residues. The ends lost 7 bases at V and 5 bases at J; junction bases unmatched: 12. The chain's CDR3 is CASNSQGALSYGYTF. DNA for the CDR3: TGTGCCAGCAACTCGCAGGGGGCGCTTAGTTATGGCTACACCTTC.

V and J are TRBV20-1 and TRBJ1-6; D unclear. The CDR3 runs to 11 residues. CDR1 and CDR2 (germline): DFQATT, SNEGSKA (reference sequence). Trimming pared 7 bases from V and 9 bases from J, leaving 10 bases between. CDR3 DNA: TGCAGTGTCAGGCCTGGTTCACCCCTCCACTTT. Its translation is CSVRPGSPLHF.

In this sample, this clonotype turned up a few times. The CDR3 here is CASSPGQRTTGELFF. The CDR3 DNA is TGTGCCAGCAGCCCGGGACAGCGAACAACCGGGGAGCTGTTTTTT. The chain has TRBV3-1 and TRBJ2-2, with 7 bases that match TRBD1. Trimming removed 4 bases from V and 5 bases from J; junction bases left unmatched: 7. The CDR3 runs 15 residues. Germline loops: CDR1 LGHDT, CDR2 YNNKEL (reference sequence).

This clonotype was found many times. The chain has TRBV18 and TRBJ1-3; D gene ambiguous. Germline V gene sequence: CDR1 KGHSH, CDR2 LQKENI. Deletions cut 2 bases from V and 2 bases from J, with 4 bases between. The CDR3 is 13 amino acids. In DNA form, the CDR3 reads TGTGCCAGCTCACCAGGGCCTGGAAACACCATATATTTT. This encodes CASSPGPGNTIYF.

This clonotype appeared a few times. The chain couples TRBV5-1 to TRBJ2-1; D is uncertain. The V end lost 5 bases, the J end lost 0 bases, and 6 bases lay between the germline ends. CDR1 and CDR2 from the germline V gene are SGHRS and YFSETQ. The CDR3 length is 13 residues. The CDR3 region is CASRTFSYNEQFF. CDR3 nucleotides: TGCGCCAGCAGGACCTTCTCCTACAATGAGCAGTTCTTC. The full variable domain, rest sourced from reference TRBV5-1 and TRBJ2-1, is KAGVTQTPRYLIKTRGQQVTLSCSPISGHRSVSWYQQTPGQGLQFLFEYFSETQRNKGNFPGRFSGRQFSNSRSEMNVSTLELGDSALYLCASRTFSYNEQFFGPGTRLTVL.